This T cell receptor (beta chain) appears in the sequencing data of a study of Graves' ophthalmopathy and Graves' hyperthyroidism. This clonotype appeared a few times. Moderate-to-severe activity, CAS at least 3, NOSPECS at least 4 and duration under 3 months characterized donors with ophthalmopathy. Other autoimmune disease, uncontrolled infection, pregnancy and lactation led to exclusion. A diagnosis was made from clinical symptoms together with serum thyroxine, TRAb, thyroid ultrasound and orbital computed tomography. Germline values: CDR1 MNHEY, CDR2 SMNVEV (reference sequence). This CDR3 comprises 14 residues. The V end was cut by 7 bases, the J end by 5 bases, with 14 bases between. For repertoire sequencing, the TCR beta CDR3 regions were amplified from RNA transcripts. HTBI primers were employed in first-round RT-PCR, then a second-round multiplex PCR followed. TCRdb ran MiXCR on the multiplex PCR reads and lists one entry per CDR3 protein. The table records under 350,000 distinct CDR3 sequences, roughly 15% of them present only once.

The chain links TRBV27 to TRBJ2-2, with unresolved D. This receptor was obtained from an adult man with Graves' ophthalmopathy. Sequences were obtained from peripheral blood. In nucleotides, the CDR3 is TGTGCCAGCAACGCCGGAGAAGGAACCGGGGAGCTGTTTTTT. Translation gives CASNAGEGTGELFF.